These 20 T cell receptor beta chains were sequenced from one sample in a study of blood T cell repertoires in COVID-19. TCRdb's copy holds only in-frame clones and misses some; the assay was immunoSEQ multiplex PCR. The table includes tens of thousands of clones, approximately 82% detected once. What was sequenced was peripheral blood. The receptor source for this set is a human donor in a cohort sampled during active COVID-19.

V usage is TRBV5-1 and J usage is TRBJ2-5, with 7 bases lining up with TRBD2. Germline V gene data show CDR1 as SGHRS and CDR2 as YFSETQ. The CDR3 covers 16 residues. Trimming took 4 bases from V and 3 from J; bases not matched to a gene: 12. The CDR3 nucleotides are TGCGCCAGCAGCGAAATGGGGACTATTATTAAAGAGACCCAGTACTTC. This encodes CASSEMGTIIKETQYF.

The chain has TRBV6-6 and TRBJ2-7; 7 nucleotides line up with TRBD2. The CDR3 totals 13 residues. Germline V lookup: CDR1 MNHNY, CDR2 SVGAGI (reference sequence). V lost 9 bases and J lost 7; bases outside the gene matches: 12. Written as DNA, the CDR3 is TGTGCCAGTCGGGAGGACGGAATGATGGAGCAGTACTTC. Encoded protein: CASREDGMMEQYF.

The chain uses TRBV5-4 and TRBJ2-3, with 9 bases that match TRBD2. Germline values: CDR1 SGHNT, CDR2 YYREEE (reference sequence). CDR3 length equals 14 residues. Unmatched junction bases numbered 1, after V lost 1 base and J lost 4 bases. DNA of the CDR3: TGTGCCAGCAGCTTGAGACTAGCGGCAGATACGCAGTATTTT. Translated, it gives CASSLRLAADTQYF.

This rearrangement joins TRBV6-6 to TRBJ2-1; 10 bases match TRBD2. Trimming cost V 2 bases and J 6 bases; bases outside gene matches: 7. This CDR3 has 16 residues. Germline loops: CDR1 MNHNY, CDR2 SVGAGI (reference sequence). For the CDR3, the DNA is TGTGCCAGCAGTTACCTACTTAGCGGGAGGAGCAATGAGCAGTTCTTC. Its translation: CASSYLLSGRSNEQFF.

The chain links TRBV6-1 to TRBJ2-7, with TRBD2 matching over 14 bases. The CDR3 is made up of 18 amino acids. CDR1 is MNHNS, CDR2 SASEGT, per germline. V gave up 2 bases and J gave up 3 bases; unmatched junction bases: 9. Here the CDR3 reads CASSESHWGLAGDYEQYF. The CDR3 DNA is TGTGCCAGCAGTGAATCGCACTGGGGACTAGCGGGAGACTACGAGCAGTACTTC.

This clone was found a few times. This CDR3 is CASSRDLGGLRTDTQYF. CDR3 nucleotide sequence: TGTGCCAGCAGTCGCGATTTAGGGGGTTTGAGGACAGATACGCAGTATTTT. This chain connects TRBV27 to TRBJ2-3; weak D call: TRBD1 (6 bases). The CDR3 length is 17 residues. V lost 5 bases and J 3 bases, leaving 21 bases between the germline ends. CDR1 and CDR2 from the germline V gene are MNHEY and SMNVEV (reference sequence).

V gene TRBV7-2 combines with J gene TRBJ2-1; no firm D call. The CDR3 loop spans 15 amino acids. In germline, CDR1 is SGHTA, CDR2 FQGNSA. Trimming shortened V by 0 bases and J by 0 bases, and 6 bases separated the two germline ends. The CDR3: CASSLAASSYNEQFF. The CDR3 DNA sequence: TGTGCCAGCAGCTTAGCGGCTAGCTCCTACAATGAGCAGTTCTTC.

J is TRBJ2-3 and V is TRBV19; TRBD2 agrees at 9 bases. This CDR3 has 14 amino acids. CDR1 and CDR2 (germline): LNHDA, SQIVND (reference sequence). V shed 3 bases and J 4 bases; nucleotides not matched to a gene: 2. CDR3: CASSIGLASDTQYF. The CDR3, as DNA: TGTGCCAGTAGTATCGGACTAGCGTCAGATACGCAGTATTTT.

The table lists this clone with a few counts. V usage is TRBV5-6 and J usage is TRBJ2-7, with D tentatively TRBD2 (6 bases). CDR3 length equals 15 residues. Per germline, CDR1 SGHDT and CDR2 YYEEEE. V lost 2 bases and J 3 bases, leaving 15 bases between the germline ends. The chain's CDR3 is CASSFRPTGGYEQYF. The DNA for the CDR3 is TGTGCCAGCAGCTTCCGACCCACCGGGGGCTACGAGCAGTACTTC.

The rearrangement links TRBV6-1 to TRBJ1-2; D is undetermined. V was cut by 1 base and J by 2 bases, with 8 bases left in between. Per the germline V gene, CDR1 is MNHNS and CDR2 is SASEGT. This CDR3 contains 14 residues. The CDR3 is CASSEGAGNYGYTF. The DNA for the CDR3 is TGTGCCAGCAGTGAAGGGGCGGGAAACTATGGCTACACCTTC.

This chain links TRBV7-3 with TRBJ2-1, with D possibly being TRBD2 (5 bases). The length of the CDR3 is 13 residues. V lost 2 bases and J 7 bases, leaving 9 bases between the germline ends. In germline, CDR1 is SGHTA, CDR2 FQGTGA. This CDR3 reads CASSLRGWNEQFF. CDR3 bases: TGTGCCAGCAGCTTACGAGGGTGGAATGAGCAGTTCTTC.

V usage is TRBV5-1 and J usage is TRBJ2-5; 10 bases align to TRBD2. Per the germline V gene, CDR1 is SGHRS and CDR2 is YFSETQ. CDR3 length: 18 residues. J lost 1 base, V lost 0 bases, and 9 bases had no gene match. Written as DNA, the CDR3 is TGCGCCAGCAGCTTGGCCTTAGCGGGGGGCAGGACCCAAGAGACCCAGTACTTC. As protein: CASSLALAGGRTQETQYF.

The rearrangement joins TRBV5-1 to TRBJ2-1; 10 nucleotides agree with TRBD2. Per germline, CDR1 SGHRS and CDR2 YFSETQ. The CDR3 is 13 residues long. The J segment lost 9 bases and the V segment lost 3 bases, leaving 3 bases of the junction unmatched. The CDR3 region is CASSSSGSGEQFF. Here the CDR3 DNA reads TGCGCCAGCAGCTCTAGCGGGAGTGGTGAGCAGTTCTTC.

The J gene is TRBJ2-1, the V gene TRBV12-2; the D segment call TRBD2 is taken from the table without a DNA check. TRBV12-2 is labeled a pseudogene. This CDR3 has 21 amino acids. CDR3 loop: CASRLDGRLAGFQRPDNEQFF. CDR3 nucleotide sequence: TGTGCAAGTCGCTTAGACGGTAGACTAGCGGGATTTCAGAGACCGGACAATGAGCAGTTCTTC.

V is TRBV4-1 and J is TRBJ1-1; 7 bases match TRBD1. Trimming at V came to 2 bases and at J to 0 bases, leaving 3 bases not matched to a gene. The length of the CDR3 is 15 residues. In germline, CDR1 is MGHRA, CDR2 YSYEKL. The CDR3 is CASSQRGQLNTEAFF. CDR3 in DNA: TGCGCCAGCAGCCAACGGGGACAGTTGAACACTGAAGCTTTCTTT.

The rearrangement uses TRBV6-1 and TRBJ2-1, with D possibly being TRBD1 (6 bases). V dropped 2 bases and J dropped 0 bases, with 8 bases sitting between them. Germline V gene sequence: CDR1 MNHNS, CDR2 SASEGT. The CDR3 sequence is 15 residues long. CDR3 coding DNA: TGTGCCAGCAGTGAATTGGACAGCTCCTACAATGAGCAGTTCTTC. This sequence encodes CASSELDSSYNEQFF.

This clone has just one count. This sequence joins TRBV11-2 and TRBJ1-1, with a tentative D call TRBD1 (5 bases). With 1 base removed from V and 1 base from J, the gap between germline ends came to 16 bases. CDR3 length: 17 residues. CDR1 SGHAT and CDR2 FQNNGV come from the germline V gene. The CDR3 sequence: CASSLGSRARGNTEAFF. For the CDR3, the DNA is TGTGCCAGCAGCTTAGGTAGCAGGGCTCGAGGGAACACTGAAGCTTTCTTT.

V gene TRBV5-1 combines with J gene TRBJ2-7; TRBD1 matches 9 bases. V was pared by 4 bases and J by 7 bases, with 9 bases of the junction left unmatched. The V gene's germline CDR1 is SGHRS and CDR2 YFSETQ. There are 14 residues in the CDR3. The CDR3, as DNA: TGCGCCAGCAGCGGCGGGACAGGGCGGGAAGAGCAGTACTTC. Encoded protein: CASSGGTGREEQYF.

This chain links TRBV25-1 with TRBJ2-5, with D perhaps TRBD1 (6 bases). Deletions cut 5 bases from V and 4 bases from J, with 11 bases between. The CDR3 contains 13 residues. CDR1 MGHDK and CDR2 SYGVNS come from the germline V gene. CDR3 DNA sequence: TGTGCCAGCAGTCCCACAGGGAGAGAGACCCAGTACTTC. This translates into CASSPTGRETQYF. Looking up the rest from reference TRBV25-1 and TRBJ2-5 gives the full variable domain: EADIYQTPRYLVIGTGKKITLECSQTMGHDKMYWYQQDPGMELHLIHYSYGVNSTEKGDLSSESTVSRIRTEHFPLTLESARPSHTSQYLCASSPTGRETQYFGPGTRLLVL.

The CDR3 DNA reads TGTGCCTGGAACACAGGGAACTATGGCTACACCTTC. Protein: CAWNTGNYGYTF. The rearrangement links TRBV30 to TRBJ1-2; a weak D match, TRBD1 (6 bases). Germline V gene sequence: CDR1 GTSNPN, CDR2 SVGIG (reference sequence). CDR3 length: 12 amino acids. Trimming took 4 bases from V and 2 from J, leaving 8 bases between them.